Listed below are T cell receptor beta chains from one sample, sequenced in a study of beta chain features in type 1 diabetes. Profiled with immunoSEQ multiplex PCR; TCRdb holds only in-frame clones, not every one. The sample shows around 690,000 clones, 9.5% to 15% of them seen only once. The specimen sequenced was naive CD4+ T cells from blood. These receptors originate from a man aged 25 to 45 with type 1 diabetes. Both conserved end residues are part of each CDR3. Fields, in order: J gene, V gene, clone size, CDR3 length, D gene, CDR3 protein, CDR3 DNA. The D gene is left open where the match is weak. Clone size is stated in some rows and not others, as once, few, many or a class when expanded.

TRBJ2-1 | TRBV7-2 | . | 18 | TRBD2 | CASSLSVLAGGNYNEQFF | TGTGCCAGCAGCTTATCGGTGCTAGCGGGGGGCAACTACAATGAGCAGTTCTTC
TRBJ2-1 | TRBV10-3 | few | 18 | TRBD2 | CAISESGSGGKSYNEQFF | TGTGCCATCAGTGAGTCGGGTAGCGGGGGGAAGTCCTACAATGAGCAGTTCTTC
TRBJ2-7 | TRBV27 | . | 15 | TRBD1 | CASSRYRDSSYEQYF | TGTGCCAGCAGTCGATACCGGGACAGCTCCTACGAGCAGTACTTC
TRBJ1-6 | TRBV2 | . | 12 | . | CASSSSSSPLHF | TGTGCCAGCAGCTCTAGTTCTTCACCCCTCCACTTT
TRBJ2-5 | TRBV11-2 | . | 19 | TRBD2 | CASSLPWDIWTSAEETQYF | TGTGCCAGCAGCTTACCTTGGGACATCTGGACTAGCGCGGAAGAGACCCAGTACTTC
TRBJ1-4 | TRBV29-1 | . | 12 | . | CSVEVTIGKLFF | TGCAGCGTTGAAGTCACAATCGGAAAACTGTTTTTT
TRBJ1-4 | TRBV14 | few | 11 | . | CASNGREKLFF | TGTGCCAGCAATGGAAGGGAAAAACTGTTTTTT
TRBJ2-1 | TRBV19 | few | 15 | . | CASSFRRTQYNEQFF | TGTGCCAGTAGCTTCAGGCGGACTCAATACAATGAGCAGTTCTTC
TRBJ2-3 | TRBV4-3 | few | 14 | . | CASSQEEWRDTQYF | TGCGCCAGCAGCCAAGAAGAATGGAGAGATACGCAGTATTTT
TRBJ2-1 | TRBV6-6 | . | 16 | TRBD1 | CASSPQDRVSYNEQFF | TGTGCCAGCAGCCCCCAGGACAGGGTCTCCTACAATGAGCAGTTCTTC
TRBJ1-3 | TRBV25-1 | . | 15 | . | CASSDNLFSGNTIYF | TGTGCCAGCAGTGATAACCTATTCTCTGGAAACACCATATATTTT
TRBJ2-1 | TRBV19 | . | 14 | . | CASTGQIGLGEQFF | TGTGCCAGTACTGGGCAGATTGGCTTAGGCGAGCAGTTCTTC
TRBJ2-5 | TRBV11-2 | few | 17 | TRBD2 | CASSLTSGSTLGETQYF | TGTGCCAGCAGCTTGACTAGCGGGTCGACTCTCGGAGAGACCCAGTACTTC
TRBJ1-4 | TRBV29-1 | . | 14 | TRBD1 | CSAAQGGLNEKLFF | TGCAGCGCTGCCCAGGGGGGCCTTAATGAAAAACTGTTTTTT
TRBJ2-3 | TRBV28 | many | 13 | TRBD2 | CASWGGAGDTQYF | TGTGCCAGCTGGGGGGGTGCGGGAGATACGCAGTATTTT
TRBJ2-5 | TRBV29-1 | . | 12 | . | CSGKYSPETQYF | TGCAGCGGCAAGTACAGTCCTGAGACCCAGTACTTC
TRBJ2-7 | TRBV6-5 | . | 13 | . | CASSSARDYEQYF | TGTGCCAGCAGTTCCGCCAGAGACTACGAGCAGTACTTC
TRBJ1-2 | TRBV6-6 | . | 14 | . | CASRLQGIGYGYTF | TGTGCCAGCAGACTACAGGGTATAGGCTATGGCTACACCTTC
TRBJ2-7 | TRBV23-1 | few | 15 | TRBD1 | CASNRPGQVADEQYF | TGCGCCAGCAACCGACCGGGACAGGTCGCCGACGAGCAGTACTTC
TRBJ2-2 | TRBV2 | few | 15 | . | CASSFLQGNTGELFF | TGTGCCAGCAGTTTTTTACAGGGGAACACCGGGGAGCTGTTTTTT
TRBJ2-3 | TRBV19 | few | 13 | . | CASCSGSTDTQYF | TGTGCCAGTTGCAGCGGTAGCACAGATACGCAGTATTTT
TRBJ1-2 | TRBV7-2 | . | 13 | TRBD1 | CASSLDRGYGYTF | TGTGCCAGCAGCTTAGACAGGGGCTATGGCTACACCTTC
TRBJ1-6 | TRBV18 | few | 14 | TRBD1 | CASSPGTGIKPLHF | TGTGCCAGCTCACCGGGGACAGGGATTAAACCCCTCCACTTT
TRBJ1-5 | TRBV4-3 | few | 14 | . | CASSQGRSNQPQHF | TGCGCCAGCAGCCAAGGACGGAGCAATCAGCCCCAGCATTTT
TRBJ1-2 | TRBV28 | . | 13 | TRBD1 | CASRNTGGAGYTF | TGTGCCAGTAGAAACACAGGGGGCGCTGGCTACACCTTC
TRBJ2-3 | TRBV7-9 | few | 13 | . | CASSLNSGDTQYF | TGTGCCAGCAGCTTAAACAGTGGAGATACGCAGTATTTT
TRBJ1-2 | TRBV21-1 | . | 15 | . | CASSKPEDRVYGYTF | TGTGCCAGCAGCAAACCCGAGGACAGGGTCTATGGCTACACCTTC
TRBJ2-7 | TRBV7-9 | once | 18 | TRBD1 | CASSFGEGAGTGLYEQYF | TGTGCCAGCAGTTTTGGCGAAGGAGCCGGGACAGGGCTTTACGAGCAGTACTTC
TRBJ2-1 | TRBV5-4 | . | 16 | TRBD2 | CASSLASGSSYNEQFF | TGTGCCAGCAGCTTGGCCAGCGGGAGCTCCTACAATGAGCAGTTCTTC
TRBJ2-3 | TRBV7-9 | . | 17 | TRBD2 | CASSTEGLARNTDTQYF | TGTGCCAGCAGCACCGAGGGACTAGCGAGGAATACAGATACGCAGTATTTT
TRBJ2-7 | TRBV29-1 | . | 13 | TRBD1 | CSVGDRVHYEQYF | TGCAGCGTAGGGGACAGGGTCCACTACGAGCAGTACTTC
TRBJ2-7 | TRBV5-1 | few | 12 | . | CASSPLSEEQYF | TGCGCCAGCAGCCCCCTGAGCGAGGAGCAGTACTTC
TRBJ2-3 | TRBV29-1 | few | 16 | . | CSVWGVTGPSTDTQYF | TGCAGCGTTTGGGGGGTGACAGGGCCATCGACAGATACGCAGTATTTT
TRBJ1-5 | TRBV30 | few | 15 | . | CAWSTGQASNQPQHF | TGTGCCTGGAGTACGGGACAAGCTAGCAATCAGCCCCAGCATTTT
TRBJ1-2 | TRBV28 | . | 12 | . | CASSSRTYGYTF | TGTGCCAGCAGTTCCCGAACGTATGGCTACACCTTC
TRBJ2-7 | TRBV7-9 | few | 17 | . | CASSSAPGLQSIYEQYF | TGTGCCAGCAGCTCAGCCCCGGGACTCCAAAGCATTTACGAGCAGTACTTC
TRBJ2-5 | TRBV11-2 | few | 13 | . | CASSFSGQETQYF | TGTGCCAGCAGCTTCTCGGGGCAAGAGACCCAGTACTTC
TRBJ2-2 | TRBV7-9 | . | 15 | . | CASSSRGFSTGELFF | TGTGCCAGCAGCTCTAGGGGTTTTTCCACCGGGGAGCTGTTTTTT
TRBJ2-3 | TRBV28 | few | 13 | TRBD2 | CASSLAGGDTQYF | TGTGCCAGCAGTTTGGCGGGGGGGGATACGCAGTATTTT
TRBJ2-1 | TRBV25-1 | . | 16 | . | CASSEFEAAPQTWQFF | TGTGCCAGCAGTGAATTCGAAGCCGCGCCGCAAACATGGCAGTTCTTC
TRBJ2-7 | TRBV29-1 | . | 15 | TRBD1 | CSVAPQGALGHEQYF | TGCAGCGTTGCGCCGCAGGGGGCCCTCGGCCACGAGCAGTACTTC
TRBJ2-3 | TRBV6-1 | . | 16 | TRBD1 | CASSEATGGFTDTQYF | TGTGCCAGCAGTGAAGCTACAGGGGGATTCACAGATACGCAGTATTTT
TRBJ1-6 | TRBV11-3 | . | 15 | TRBD1 | CASSLGQGNNSPLHF | TGTGCCAGCAGCCTGGGACAGGGAAATAATTCACCCCTCCACTTT
TRBJ2-3 | TRBV30 | few | 13 | . | CAWKRTSTDTQYF | TGTGCCTGGAAACGGACTAGCACAGATACGCAGTATTTT
TRBJ1-4 | TRBV11-2 | . | 11 | . | CASSLEGAVFF | TGTGCCAGCAGCTTAGAAGGGGCAGTATTTTTT